This record concerns one T cell receptor (beta chain) sequence. Antigen specificity is unknown. The CDR3 spans 13 residues. The V end lost 6 bases, the J end lost 4 bases, and 12 bases lay between the germline ends. In germline, CDR1 is SEHNR, CDR2 FQNEAQ (reference sequence). These data are taken from a study of T cell responses to AZD1222 COVID-19 vaccine. The study's findings and limits: Just 5 or 6 AZD1222 recipients tested seropositive at baseline. Recipients of two AZD1222 doses showed rising Spike-specific TCR breadth and depth. Within unmutated variant regions lay the reported targets of nearly half of spike-specific TCRs.

Generated by immunoSEQ multiplex PCR, the TCRdb table keeps only in-frame clones and is missing some. The repertoire has about 150,000 clones, under 95% of them found once; the top ten carry under 10%. The specimen was peripheral blood, collected on day 0 of AZD1222 vaccination. The sequence was obtained from an adult in good health. The V gene is TRBV7-9, the J gene TRBJ1-2; no clear D gene. CDR3 protein: CASSPGPIYGYTF. Written as DNA, the CDR3 is TGTGCCAGCAGTCCGGGCCCTATCTATGGCTACACCTTC.